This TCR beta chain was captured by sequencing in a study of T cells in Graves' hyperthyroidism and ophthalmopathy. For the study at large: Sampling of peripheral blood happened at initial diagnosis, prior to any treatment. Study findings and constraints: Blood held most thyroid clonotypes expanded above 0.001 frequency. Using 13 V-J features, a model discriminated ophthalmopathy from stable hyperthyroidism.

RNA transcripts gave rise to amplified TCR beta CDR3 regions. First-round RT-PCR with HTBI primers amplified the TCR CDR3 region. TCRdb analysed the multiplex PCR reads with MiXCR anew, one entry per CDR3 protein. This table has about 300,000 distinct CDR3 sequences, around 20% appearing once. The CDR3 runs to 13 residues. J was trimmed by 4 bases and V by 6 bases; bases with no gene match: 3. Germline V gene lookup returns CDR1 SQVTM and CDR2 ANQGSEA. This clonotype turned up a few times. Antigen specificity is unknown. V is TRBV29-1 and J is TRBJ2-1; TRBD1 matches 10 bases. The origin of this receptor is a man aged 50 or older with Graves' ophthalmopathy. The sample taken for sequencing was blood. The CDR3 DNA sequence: TGCAGCGTAAGGGGACAGGGGTACAATGAGCAGTTCTTC. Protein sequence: CSVRGQGYNEQFF.